This record concerns one TCR beta chain sequence. Its antigen is not known. The data were obtained in a study of radiotherapy plus CTLA-4 blockade in lung cancer. Profiling relied on immunoSEQ multiplex PCR, and the TCRdb table lists in-frame clones only, not all of them. The table shows some 66,000 clones, with about 83% occurring only once. V lost 1 base and J lost 5, with 8 bases in between. This CDR3 has 13 residues. CDR1 and CDR2 (germline): SGHTA, FQGTGA. Regarding the study as a whole: Alongside interferon-beta, early blood T cell clone dynamics were reportedly the best predictor of response.

The source is a human donor with non-small cell lung cancer who had a partial response to radiotherapy plus ipilimumab. The source material was peripheral blood, sampled from a patient treated with radiotherapy plus ipilimumab. The J gene is TRBJ1-1, the V gene TRBV7-3; unclear D gene. CDR3 DNA: TGTGCCAGCAGCTTAAAACGGGAAACTGAAGCTTTCTTT. It yields the protein CASSLKRETEAFF. Together with reference TRBV7-3 and TRBJ1-1, the CDR3 gives the full variable domain: GAGVSQTPSNKVTEKGKYVELRCDPISGHTALYWYRQSLGQGPEFLIYFQGTGAADDSGLPNDRFFAVRPEGSVSTLKIQRTERGDSAVYLCASSLKRETEAFFGQGTRLTVV.